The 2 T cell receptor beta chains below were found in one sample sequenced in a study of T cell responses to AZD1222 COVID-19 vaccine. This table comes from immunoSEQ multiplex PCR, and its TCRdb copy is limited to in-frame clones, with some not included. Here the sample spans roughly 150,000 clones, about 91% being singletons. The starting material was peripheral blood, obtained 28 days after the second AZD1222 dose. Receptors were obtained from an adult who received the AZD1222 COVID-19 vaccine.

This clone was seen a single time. The CDR3 loop reads CAISGFGTSSHGYTF. The CDR3 bases are TGTGCCATCAGTGGTTTTGGGACCTCCAGCCATGGCTACACCTTC. This chain uses TRBV10-3 with TRBJ1-2; TRBD1 is a possible D gene (5 bases). The germline V and J ends were trimmed by 4 bases and 6 bases, with 18 bases remaining between them. Looked up from germline, CDR1 is ENHRY and CDR2 is SYGVKD. CDR3 length: 15 residues.

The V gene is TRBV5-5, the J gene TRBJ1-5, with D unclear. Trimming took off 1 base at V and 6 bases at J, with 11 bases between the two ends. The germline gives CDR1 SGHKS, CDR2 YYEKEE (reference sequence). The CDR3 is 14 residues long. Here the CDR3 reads CASSLSRVGQPQHF. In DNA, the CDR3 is TGTGCCAGCAGCTTGTCCCGGGTGGGTCAGCCCCAGCATTTT.